This T cell receptor (beta chain) emerged from a study of response to subunit inactivated influenza vaccine. Trimming took 3 bases from V and 5 from J, leaving 16 bases between them. The CDR3 covers 14 residues. The germline gives CDR1 SQVTM, CDR2 ANQGSEA. Via MiXCR, TCRdb re-called the RT-PCR reads, giving one row per CDR3 protein. The table lists a few hundred thousand distinct CDR3 sequences, around 15% of them singletons. The starting material was PBMCs from blood, obtained approximately 12 days after vaccination. The TCR originated in a man aged 45-60 years who received an inactivated influenza vaccine. The J gene is TRBJ2-5, the V gene TRBV29-1; possibly TRBD2 for D (6 bases). DNA of the CDR3: TGCAGCGTTGAGGGGCCTAGCGTTCGGGAGACCCAGTACTTC. As protein: CSVEGPSVRETQYF.